This T cell receptor (beta chain) was captured in a study of shared clonotypes between healthy human individuals. V gave up 2 bases and J gave up 4 bases, with 9 bases separating them. The germline CDR1 and CDR2 sequences are GTSNPN and SVGIG (reference sequence). The CDR3 has 13 amino acids. Here immunoSEQ multiplex PCR was the method, and the copy in TCRdb shows in-frame clones only, minus some. The sample lists under 200,000 clones, roughly 93% occurring once. This receptor was identified in a woman in her 30s in good health. The sample comprised naive CD4+ T cells sorted from blood. Subset: CD45RA+ positively selected. V and J are TRBV30 and TRBJ1-5; possible D gene TRBD1, 5 bases. CDR3 DNA: TGTGCCTGGAGTCAGGGAGTTAATCAGCCCCAGCATTTT. Translating it yields CAWSQGVNQPQHF.